What follows are 25 T cell receptor beta chains derived from one specimen sequenced in a study of blood T cell repertoires in COVID-19. The table came from immunoSEQ multiplex PCR; TCRdb's copy has only in-frame clones and leaves some out. The data hold 85,000 to 95,000 clones, with more than 70% observed a single time. Sequenced sample: peripheral blood. Receptors originate from a woman at least 80 years old with acute or convalescent COVID-19.

The V call is TRBV7-2, the J call TRBJ2-7; tentative D call: TRBD1 (5 bases). Germline CDR1 and CDR2: SGHTA and FQGNSA. The CDR3 consists of 14 residues. Trimming removed 5 bases from V and 2 bases from J, with 13 bases in between. For the CDR3, the DNA is TGTGCCAGCAGCCTGGACAACGGGCCCTACGAGCAGTACTTC. It encodes CASSLDNGPYEQYF. Using reference TRBV7-2 and TRBJ2-7 for the parts outside the CDR3, the full variable domain is GAGVSQSPSNKVTEKGKDVELRCDPISGHTALYWYRQSLGQGLEFLIYFQGNSAPDKSGLPSDRFSAERTGGSVSTLTIQRTQQEDSAVYLCASSLDNGPYEQYFGPGTRLTVT.

The chain employs TRBV5-1 and TRBJ2-7; D is perhaps TRBD2 (6 bases). The CDR3 loop spans 15 amino acids. Between the trimmed V and J ends, which lost 3 bases and 0 bases, there was a span of 13 bases. The germline V gene encodes CDR1 SGHRS and CDR2 YFSETQ. CDR3 protein: CASSSRGIFSYEQYF. CDR3 sequence (DNA): TGCGCCAGCAGCTCTCGGGGGATCTTCTCCTACGAGCAGTACTTC.

The CDR3 DNA reads TGTGCCAGCAGTAAACAGGGCTCACCCCTCCACTTT. This translates into CASSKQGSPLHF. This chain connects TRBV27 to TRBJ1-6; maybe TRBD1 (6 bases). V shed 5 bases and J shed 10 bases, with 9 bases lying between them. Germline lookup yields CDR1 MNHEY and CDR2 SMNVEV (reference sequence). The CDR3 extends over 12 amino acids.

This clone was seen many times. The chain carries TRBV4-2 and TRBJ1-1; D not resolved. This CDR3 contains 17 residues. CDR1 LGHNA and CDR2 YNFKEQ come from the germline V gene. Between the trimmed V and J ends, which lost 0 bases and 0 bases, there was a span of 14 bases. The DNA for the CDR3 is TGTGCCAGCAGCCAAGATACGGGGATTAGAATGAACACTGAAGCTTTCTTT. Translated, it gives CASSQDTGIRMNTEAFF.

This chain connects TRBV27 to TRBJ2-3, with 8 positions matching TRBD1. After removal of 5 bases from V and 0 bases from J, the junction contained 13 bases not matched to a gene. The CDR3 runs 18 residues. From germline, CDR1 is MNHEY and CDR2 SMNVEV (reference sequence). CDR3 bases: TGTGCCAGCAGTCCGACAGGGGTGGGGAGCTCTAGCACAGATACGCAGTATTTT. This sequence encodes CASSPTGVGSSSTDTQYF.

The chain uses TRBV19 and TRBJ1-1; weak D call: TRBD1 (6 bases). This CDR3 contains 13 residues. CDR1 and CDR2 (germline): LNHDA, SQIVND (reference sequence). Trimming removed 10 bases from V and 0 bases from J, with 12 bases in between. In DNA form, the CDR3 reads TGTGCCACCTCGACAGGCATGAACACTGAAGCTTTCTTT. This codes for CATSTGMNTEAFF.

V usage is TRBV7-9 and J usage is TRBJ1-2, with D possibly TRBD1 on 5 matching bases. This CDR3 is built from 17 residues. Per the germline V gene, CDR1 is SEHNR and CDR2 is FQNEAQ (reference sequence). V was pared by 0 bases and J by 2 bases, with 16 bases between. The CDR3 nucleotides are TGTGCCAGCAGCTTAGCGGGGGAGGGGCCCTCCAACTATGGCTACACCTTC. Amino acid sequence: CASSLAGEGPSNYGYTF.

A note on this clone: Other DNA sequences of this sample code for an identical CDR3. This chain links TRBV4-2 with TRBJ2-2; TRBD2 agrees at 10 bases. CDR1 and CDR2 from the germline V gene are LGHNA and YNFKEQ. CDR3 length: 19 residues. Trimming removed 1 base from V and 4 bases from J; junction bases left unmatched: 12. The CDR3 loop is CASSQGASGGGRGTGELFF. CDR3 sequence (DNA): TGTGCCAGCAGCCAAGGGGCTAGCGGGGGAGGGCGGGGCACCGGGGAGCTGTTTTTT.

The chain is built from TRBV7-6 and TRBJ1-3; D is possibly TRBD1 (5 bases). V dropped 6 bases and J dropped 8 bases, with 14 bases sitting between them. This CDR3 is 13 amino acids long. CDR1 is SGHVS, CDR2 FNYEAQ, per germline. CDR3 residues: CASSMTVGDTIYF. The CDR3 region has the DNA TGTGCCAGCAGTATGACAGTTGGGGACACCATATATTTT.

V is TRBV6-2 or TRBV6-3 and J is TRBJ1-1; no definite D call. The ends were cut back, 5 bases at V and 1 base at J, with 8 bases in the middle. CDR3 length equals 13 residues. The germline V gene has CDR1 MNHEY and CDR2 SVGEGT. The CDR3 DNA reads TGTGCCAGCAGTCAGGACTCGAACACTGAAGCTTTCTTT. It translates to CASSQDSNTEAFF.

The rearrangement joins TRBV28 to TRBJ2-7; 8 bases map to TRBD1. Germline-derived CDR1 and CDR2 are MDHEN and SYDVKM. The CDR3 has 16 residues. V gave up 1 base and J gave up 0 bases; unmatched junction bases: 5. The CDR3 region is CASSLFWTGSSYEQYF. CDR3 DNA sequence: TGTGCCAGCAGTTTATTCTGGACAGGGAGCTCCTACGAGCAGTACTTC.

This rearrangement joins TRBV7-9 to TRBJ2-1, with 9 bases aligning to TRBD2. The germline V gene encodes CDR1 SEHNR and CDR2 FQNEAQ (reference sequence). V dropped 5 bases and J dropped 9; count of bases not matched to a gene: 8. The CDR3 extends over 14 amino acids. The CDR3: CASSTGTSLSEQFF. CDR3 in DNA: TGTGCCAGCAGCACCGGGACTAGCCTGAGTGAGCAGTTCTTC.

The CDR3, as DNA: TGCAGCGTTCGGGACAGGCGATCCTATGGCTACACCTTC. Translation gives CSVRDRRSYGYTF. V gene TRBV29-1 combines with J gene TRBJ1-2; 8 bases align to TRBD1. Germline loops: CDR1 SQVTM, CDR2 ANQGSEA. V was pared by 5 bases and J by 4 bases, with 6 bases of the junction left unmatched. The CDR3 sequence is 13 residues long.

The chain couples TRBV18 to TRBJ1-1; weak D call: TRBD1 (6 bases). CDR1 is KGHSH and CDR2 is LQKENI in the germline V gene. There are 11 residues in the CDR3. V was pared by 4 bases and J by 7 bases, with 7 bases between. The CDR3 nucleotides are TGTGCCAGCTCACAGACAGGTGAAGCTTTCTTT. It yields the protein CASSQTGEAFF.

This clone is classed as medium-sized. This rearrangement joins TRBV7-2 to TRBJ1-1; 8 nucleotides match TRBD1. Germline trimming cut 5 bases from V and 1 base from J; bases unmatched to any gene: 6. The CDR3 is made up of 15 amino acids. From germline, CDR1 is SGHTA and CDR2 FQGNSA. CDR3 protein: CASSPGDRRNTEAFF. The CDR3 DNA follows: TGTGCCAGCAGCCCAGGGGACAGGAGGAACACTGAAGCTTTCTTT.

The chain recombines TRBV5-5 with TRBJ2-3; 9 bases match TRBD1. The CDR3 contains 15 residues. V was clipped by 3 bases and J by 3 bases; unmatched bases: 5. In germline, CDR1 is SGHKS, CDR2 YYEKEE (reference sequence). The DNA for the CDR3 is TGTGCCAGCAGCTCACAGGGGGCCAGGACAGATACGCAGTATTTT. Protein product: CASSSQGARTDTQYF.

The chain links TRBV11-2 to TRBJ1-4; D gene uncertain. Looked up from germline, CDR1 is SGHAT and CDR2 is FQNNGV. The CDR3 consists of 15 residues. Trimming cost V 5 bases and J 8 bases, with 18 bases left between them. CDR3 sequence reads: CASSPRRGFGEKLFF. CDR3 bases: TGTGCCAGCAGCCCGCGTCGCGGGTTTGGCGAAAAACTGTTTTTT.

The chain employs TRBV5-1 and TRBJ2-3; D perhaps matches TRBD2 (7 bases). This CDR3 is 16 amino acids long. CDR1 and CDR2 (germline): SGHRS, YFSETQ. V lost 4 bases, J lost 1 base, and 16 bases lay in between. CDR3 sequence: CASSPLEGGGTDTQYF. The CDR3 nucleotides are TGCGCCAGCAGCCCCTTAGAGGGGGGGGGCACAGATACGCAGTATTTT.

V usage is TRBV18 and J usage is TRBJ2-7; no clear D. The ends were cut back, 3 bases at V and 5 bases at J, with 5 bases in the middle. Germline CDR1 reads KGHSH; CDR2 reads LQKENI. The length of the CDR3 is 11 residues. The CDR3 sequence is CASSPQNEQYF. The CDR3 DNA sequence: TGTGCCAGCTCACCTCAAAACGAGCAGTACTTC.

The CDR3 nucleotides read TGTGCCAGCAGTTTAGCGCTAGGGAGAAAACTGTTTTTT. This codes for CASSLALGRKLFF. J is TRBJ1-4 and V is TRBV12-3 or TRBV12-4; D unclear. There are 13 residues in the CDR3. V was pared by 0 bases and J by 10 bases, with 9 bases between.

This sequence joins TRBV6-2 or TRBV6-3 and TRBJ1-6; possibly TRBD1 for D (5 bases). The CDR3 runs to 15 residues. Trimming cost V 2 bases and J 7 bases, with 12 bases left between them. Germline V lookup: CDR1 MNHEY, CDR2 SVGEGT. In nucleotides, the CDR3 is TGTGCCAGCAGTTACCGCAGGGCGAGGAATTCACCCCTCCACTTT. Protein sequence: CASSYRRARNSPLHF.

The chain employs TRBV11-3 and TRBJ2-1; possible D gene TRBD1, 6 bases. Trimming shortened V by 5 bases and J by 6 bases, and 8 bases separated the two germline ends. The germline gives CDR1 SGHNT, CDR2 YENEEA. This CDR3 contains 12 residues. The CDR3 region is CASSQQGNEQFF. DNA for the CDR3: TGTGCCAGCAGCCAACAGGGCAATGAGCAGTTCTTC. Variable domain in full (rest from reference TRBV11-3 and TRBJ2-1): EAGVVQSPRYKIIEKKQPVAFWCNPISGHNTLYWYLQNLGQGPELLIRYENEEAVDDSQLPKDRFSAERLKGVDSTLKIQPAELGDSAVYLCASSQQGNEQFFGPGTRLTVL.

The gene calls are TRBV28 and TRBJ2-7; possibly TRBD1 for D (5 bases). This CDR3 is built from 14 residues. Trimming took 6 bases from V and 3 from J, leaving 15 bases between them. Germline CDR1 MDHEN, CDR2 SYDVKM. CDR3 coding DNA: TGTGCCAGCAGCTTGACCAGGGCCCTCTACGAGCAGTACTTC. Residues: CASSLTRALYEQYF.

This rearrangement joins TRBV28 to TRBJ1-1, with 9 bases that match TRBD1. This CDR3 is built from 14 residues. Losses at the gene ends were 5 bases for V and 5 bases for J; bases not matched to a gene: 6. Per germline, CDR1 MDHEN and CDR2 SYDVKM. CDR3: CASSPGQGDTEAFF. DNA of the CDR3: TGTGCCAGCAGTCCGGGACAGGGTGATACTGAAGCTTTCTTT.

The chain employs TRBV19 and TRBJ2-7, with TRBD1 identical over 7 bases. Germline CDR1 LNHDA, CDR2 SQIVND (reference sequence). The CDR3 covers 16 residues. V was clipped by 6 bases and J by 2 bases; unmatched bases: 13. CDR3 protein: CASRPSRDRPTYEQYF. The CDR3 nucleotides read TGTGCCAGTAGACCCTCCAGGGACAGACCCACCTACGAGCAGTACTTC.